Listed here is a single TCR beta chain. Germline assignment: CDR1 SGHAT and CDR2 FQNNGV. V dropped 0 bases and J dropped 5; count of bases not matched to a gene: 9. The CDR3 totals 16 residues. Sequenced by immunoSEQ multiplex PCR; TCRdb stores in-frame clones only, minus some. In the table there are 230,000 or so clones, around 80% of which are singletons. This entry belongs to a study of blood T cell repertoires in COVID-19. The sequenced material came from peripheral blood. This TCR derives from a human donor in a cohort sampled during active COVID-19. The gene calls are TRBV11-2 and TRBJ2-5; 7 positions match TRBD2. CDR3 bases: TGTGCCAGCAGCTTAGAGGTCGAACGGGGGGATGAGACCCAGTACTTC. Protein product: CASSLEVERGDETQYF. Looking up the rest from reference TRBV11-2 and TRBJ2-5 gives the full variable domain: EAGVAQSPRYKIIEKRQSVAFWCNPISGHATLYWYQQILGQGPKLLIQFQNNGVVDDSQLPKDRFSAERLKGVDSTLKIQPAKLEDSAVYLCASSLEVERGDETQYFGPGTRLLVL.